This passage covers 4 T cell receptor beta chains from one sample sequenced in a study of T cell responses to AZD1222 COVID-19 vaccine. Sequencing used immunoSEQ multiplex PCR; TCRdb keeps in-frame clones, though not all of them. The table lists 150,000 or so clones, 90% of them singletons, with 18% in the top ten. Sequences were derived from peripheral blood, sampled on day 0 of AZD1222 vaccination. The receptors were sampled from an adult in good health.

Only a few counts were recorded for this clone. This chain links TRBV2 with TRBJ2-1; D is uncertain. V dropped 1 base and J dropped 7 bases, with 8 bases sitting between them. The germline CDR1 and CDR2 sequences are SNHLY and FYNNEI. The CDR3 runs 13 residues. The chain's CDR3 is CASSEGVLNEQFF. Here the CDR3 DNA reads TGTGCCAGCAGTGAAGGGGTACTGAATGAGCAGTTCTTC.

The rearrangement uses TRBV28 and TRBJ2-6; 10 nucleotides match TRBD1. The germline gives CDR1 MDHEN, CDR2 SYDVKM. Losses at the gene ends were 3 bases for V and 4 bases for J; bases not matched to a gene: 6. The CDR3 spans 17 residues. As DNA, the CDR3 is TGTGCCAGCAGTTTCCCCGGGACAGGGGTAGGGGCCAACGTCCTGACTTTC. Amino acid sequence: CASSFPGTGVGANVLTF.

This chain joins TRBV27 and TRBJ1-1, with D unclear. The V end lost 6 bases, the J end lost 5 bases, and 16 bases lay between the germline ends. This CDR3 has 14 residues. In germline, CDR1 is MNHEY, CDR2 SMNVEV (reference sequence). The CDR3 loop reads CASSLSVGRTEAFF. CDR3 sequence (DNA): TGTGCCAGCAGCCTATCAGTAGGGAGGACTGAAGCTTTCTTT.

V and J are TRBV21-1 and TRBJ2-7; TRBD2 was called by the table and not checked on the DNA. TRBV21-1 is noted as a pseudogene. CDR3 size: 15 residues. The CDR3 reads CASSKRLRYNYEQYF. The CDR3 bases are TGTGCCAGCAGCAAAAGGTTGAGGTACAACTACGAGCAGTACTTC.